What follows is one TCR beta chain and its context. There are many counts of this clonotype. Its specific antigen is unknown. No much larger clonotype is one base removed from it; base qualities were not supplied. The treatment or condition label for this specimen denotes: live attenuated yellow fever vaccine strain. A standard Ficoll-Paque protocol was used to isolate PBMCs from peripheral blood. Dynabeads CD4 and CD8 positive selection kits were used to isolate the CD4 and CD8 T-cell fractions. RNA was extracted with TriZol from bulk PBMCs, CD4 and CD8 fractions, and dextramer-positive and dextramer-negative fractions. CDR1 and CDR2, per the germline V gene (reference sequence), are DFQATT and SNEGSKA. CDR3 length: 14 amino acids, cysteine to phenylalanine. Left in the record is the CDR3 DNA by itself, 42 bases read in frame from the first base. V gives up 4 bases and J gives up 5 bases, and the segment between their germline ends measures 15 bases.

The data were obtained in a study of T cells after yellow fever vaccination (dated by TCRdb to about 2019). Describing the broader study: The SMART-Seq v4 Ultra Low Input RNA kit was used to prepare libraries from fractions with low cell numbers. To follow T-cell clones before and after both primary and booster YFV17D yellow fever vaccination, bulk TCR alpha and beta repertoires underwent longitudinal sequencing. Two healthy male donors made up the cohort, one aged 18 to 29 years and the other aged 30 to 40 years. Blood samples were taken at several timepoints before and after primary and secondary immunization, and bulk PBMC replicates and cell subsets were isolated.

General findings and caveats noted by the study authors: Because abundant contaminating clonotypes from the bulk population could be contained in FACS-sorted repertoires, computational filtering was required. A small fraction of clonotypes showed up in both the CD4 and CD8 compartments, probably as a result of convergent recombination. Compared with the primary T-cell response, the secondary T-cell response was weaker but faster, peaking on day 5 rather than day 15. The study included only two donors, which limits how far the findings can be generalized. After the booster, most clones that had expanded after primary vaccination were detected again (almost 97% of CD4 and more than 80% of CD8), suggesting broad maintenance of memory.

The run used an Illumina NovaSeq 6000. TCR cDNA was synthesized by 5'RACE template switching, through which a universal primer site and unique molecular identifiers were introduced. Priming of cDNA synthesis was performed from both the TCR alpha and TCR beta constant segments. Libraries were amplified in two PCR steps, with sample barcodes and sequencing adapters added in the second step. Sequencing of the libraries was done on either Illumina HiSeq 2500 (2x100 bp) or NovaSeq (2x150 bp). The published analysis was carried out like this. Demultiplexing of reads and collapsing into UMI consensus sequences were performed with MIGEC, and V(D)J alignment was carried out with MiXCR. Clonotypes responding to the vaccine were identified with edgeR on replicate PBMC samples, with the criteria of FDR below 0.01 and a log2 fold change above 5 up to day 15. CD4 or CD8 identity was assigned to each bulk clonotype according to whether the clonotype was present at higher abundance in the sequenced CD4 repertoire or the sequenced CD8 repertoire. In-frame beta chains were kept once TCRdb had trimmed the public reads at Q25 with fastp and called clones with MiXCR. CDR3 protein duplicates are merged, each entry listing the most common genes and DNA. TCRdb assigned the V and J calls; the authors' analysis was not used. The sample data list around 260,000 distinct CDR3 sequences, and 5.2% of these were observed just once. Together, the top ten hold 3% to 4% of the sample.

This chain joins TRBV20-1 to TRBJ2-1, and possibly TRBD2, on 7 matching bases. The source of this sequence is a man aged 18 to 30 who received the YFV17D yellow fever vaccine. The sample here was CD4+ T cells sorted from PBMCs, taken on the day of the yellow fever booster vaccination. The nucleotide sequence reads as follows: TGCAGTGCTACTCGGGGGGCACCAAACAATGAGCAGTTCTTC. This codes for CSATRGAPNNEQFF.